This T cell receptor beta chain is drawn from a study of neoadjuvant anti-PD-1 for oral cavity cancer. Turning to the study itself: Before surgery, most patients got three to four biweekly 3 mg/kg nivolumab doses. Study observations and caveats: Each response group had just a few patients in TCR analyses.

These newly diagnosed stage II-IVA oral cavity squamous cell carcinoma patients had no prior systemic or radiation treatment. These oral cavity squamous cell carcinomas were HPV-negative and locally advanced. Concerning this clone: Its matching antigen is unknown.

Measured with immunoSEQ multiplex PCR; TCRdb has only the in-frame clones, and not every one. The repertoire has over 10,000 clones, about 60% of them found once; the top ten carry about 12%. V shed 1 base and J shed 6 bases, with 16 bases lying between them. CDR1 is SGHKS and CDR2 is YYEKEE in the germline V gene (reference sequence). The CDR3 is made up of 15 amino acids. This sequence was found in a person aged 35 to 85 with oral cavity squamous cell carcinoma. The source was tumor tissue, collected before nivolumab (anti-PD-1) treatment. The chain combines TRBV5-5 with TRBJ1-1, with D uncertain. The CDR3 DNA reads TGTGCCAGCAGCTTGATTCCGGGGAAGGTCGCTGAAGCTTTCTTT. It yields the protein CASSLIPGKVAEAFF.